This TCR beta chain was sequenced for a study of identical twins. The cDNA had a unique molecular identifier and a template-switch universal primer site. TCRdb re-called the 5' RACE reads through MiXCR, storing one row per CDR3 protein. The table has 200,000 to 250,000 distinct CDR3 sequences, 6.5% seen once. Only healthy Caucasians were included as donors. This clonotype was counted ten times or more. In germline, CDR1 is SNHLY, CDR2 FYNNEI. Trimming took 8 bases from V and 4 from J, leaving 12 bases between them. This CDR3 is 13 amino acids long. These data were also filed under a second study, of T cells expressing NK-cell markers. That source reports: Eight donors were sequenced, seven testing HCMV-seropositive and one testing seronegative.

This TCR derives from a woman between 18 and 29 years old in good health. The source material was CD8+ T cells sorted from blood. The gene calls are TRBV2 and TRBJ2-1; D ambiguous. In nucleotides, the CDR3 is TGTGCCAGCCAGTTGGACCCTTACAATGAGCAGTTCTTC. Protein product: CASQLDPYNEQFF.